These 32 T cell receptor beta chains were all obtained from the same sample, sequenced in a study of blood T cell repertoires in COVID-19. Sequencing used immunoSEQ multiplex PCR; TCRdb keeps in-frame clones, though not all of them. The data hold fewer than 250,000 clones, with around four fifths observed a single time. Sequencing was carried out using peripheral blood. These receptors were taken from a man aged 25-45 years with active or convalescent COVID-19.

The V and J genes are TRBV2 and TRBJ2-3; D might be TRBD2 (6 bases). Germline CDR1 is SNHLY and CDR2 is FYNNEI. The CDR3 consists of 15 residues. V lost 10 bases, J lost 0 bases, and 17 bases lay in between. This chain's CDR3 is CANTRSGTSTDTQYF. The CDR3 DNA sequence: TGTGCCAATACACGTAGCGGTACTAGCACAGATACGCAGTATTTT.

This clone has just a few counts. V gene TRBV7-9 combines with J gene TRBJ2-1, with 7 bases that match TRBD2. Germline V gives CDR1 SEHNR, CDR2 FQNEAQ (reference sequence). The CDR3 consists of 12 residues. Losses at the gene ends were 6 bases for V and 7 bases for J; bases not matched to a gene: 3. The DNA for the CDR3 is TGTGCCAGCAGTTGGGAGGGAAATGAGCAGTTCTTC. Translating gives CASSWEGNEQFF.

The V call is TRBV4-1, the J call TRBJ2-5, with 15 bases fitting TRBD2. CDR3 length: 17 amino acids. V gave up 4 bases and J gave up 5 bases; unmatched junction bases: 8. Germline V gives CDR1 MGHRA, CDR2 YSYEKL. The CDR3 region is CASSPGLAGGQGETQYF. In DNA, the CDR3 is TGCGCCAGCAGCCCAGGACTAGCGGGGGGGCAAGGGGAGACCCAGTACTTC.

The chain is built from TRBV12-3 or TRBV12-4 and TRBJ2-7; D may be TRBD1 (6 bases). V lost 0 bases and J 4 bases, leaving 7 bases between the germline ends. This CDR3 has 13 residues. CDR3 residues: CASSLADRYEQYF. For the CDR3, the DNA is TGTGCCAGCAGTTTAGCGGACAGATACGAGCAGTACTTC.

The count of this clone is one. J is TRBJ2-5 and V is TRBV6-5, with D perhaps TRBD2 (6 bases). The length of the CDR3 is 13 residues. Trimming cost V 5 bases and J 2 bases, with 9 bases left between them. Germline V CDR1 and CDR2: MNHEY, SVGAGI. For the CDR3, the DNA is TGTGCCAGCAGTCGGGAGATACAAGAGACCCAGTACTTC. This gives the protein CASSREIQETQYF.

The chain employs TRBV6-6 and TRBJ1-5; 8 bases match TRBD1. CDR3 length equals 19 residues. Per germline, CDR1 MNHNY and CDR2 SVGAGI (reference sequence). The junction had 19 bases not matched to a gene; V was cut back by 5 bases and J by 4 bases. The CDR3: CASSRAQGGPPNGNQPQHF. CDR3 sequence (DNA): TGTGCCAGCAGTCGAGCACAGGGGGGCCCCCCGAATGGAAATCAGCCCCAGCATTTT.

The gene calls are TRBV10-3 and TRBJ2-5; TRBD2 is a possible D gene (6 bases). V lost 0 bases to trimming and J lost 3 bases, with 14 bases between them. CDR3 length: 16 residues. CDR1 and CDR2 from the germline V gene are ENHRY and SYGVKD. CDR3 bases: TGTGCCATCAGTGAGTCGATTTTTACGGGAGAAGAGACCCAGTACTTC. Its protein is CAISESIFTGEETQYF.

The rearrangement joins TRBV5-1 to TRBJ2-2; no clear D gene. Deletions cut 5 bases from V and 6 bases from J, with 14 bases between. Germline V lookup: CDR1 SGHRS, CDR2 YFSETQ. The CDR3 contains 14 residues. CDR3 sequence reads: CASRVQLTSGELFF. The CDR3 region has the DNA TGCGCCAGCAGAGTACAGCTCACCTCCGGGGAGCTGTTTTTT.

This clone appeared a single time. CDR3 sequence reads: CASSRGEQTDTQYF. For the CDR3, the DNA is TGTGCCAGCAGCAGGGGTGAACAAACAGATACGCAGTATTTT. The chain is built from TRBV11-3 and TRBJ2-3; D may be TRBD1 (5 bases). This CDR3 is built from 14 residues. The germline V and J ends were trimmed by 5 bases and 3 bases, with 12 bases remaining between them. Germline V gene data show CDR1 as SGHNT and CDR2 as YENEEA.

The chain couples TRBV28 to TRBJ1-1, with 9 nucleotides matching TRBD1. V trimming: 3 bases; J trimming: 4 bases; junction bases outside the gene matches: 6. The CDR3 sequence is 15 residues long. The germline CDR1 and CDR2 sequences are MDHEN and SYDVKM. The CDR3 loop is CASSFPTGGSTEAFF. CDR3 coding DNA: TGTGCCAGCAGTTTCCCGACAGGGGGTAGCACTGAAGCTTTCTTT.

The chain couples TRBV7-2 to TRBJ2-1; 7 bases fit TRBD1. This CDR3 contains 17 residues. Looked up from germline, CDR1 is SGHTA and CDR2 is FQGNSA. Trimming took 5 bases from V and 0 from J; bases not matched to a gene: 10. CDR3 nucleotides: TGTGCCAGCAGCCATTCCGGGACAGCGAGCTCCTACAATGAGCAGTTCTTC. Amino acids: CASSHSGTASSYNEQFF.

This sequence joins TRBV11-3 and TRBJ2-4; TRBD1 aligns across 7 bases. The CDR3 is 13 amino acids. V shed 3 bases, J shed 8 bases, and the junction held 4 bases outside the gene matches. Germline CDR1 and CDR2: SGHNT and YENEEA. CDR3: CASSFNRGDIQYF. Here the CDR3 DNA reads TGTGCCAGCAGCTTCAACAGGGGAGACATTCAGTACTTC.

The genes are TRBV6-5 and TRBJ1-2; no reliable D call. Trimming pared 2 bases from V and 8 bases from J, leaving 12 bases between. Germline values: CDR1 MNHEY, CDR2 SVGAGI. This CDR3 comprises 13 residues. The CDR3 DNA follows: TGTGCCAGCAGTTACCGGGAAGGGCAAGGCTACACCTTC. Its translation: CASSYREGQGYTF.

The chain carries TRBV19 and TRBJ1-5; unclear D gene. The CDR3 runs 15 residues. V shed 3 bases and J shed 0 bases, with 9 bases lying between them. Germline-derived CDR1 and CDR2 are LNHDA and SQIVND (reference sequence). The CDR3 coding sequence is TGTGCCAGTAGTATCTCCCTATATAGCAATCAGCCCCAGCATTTT. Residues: CASSISLYSNQPQHF.

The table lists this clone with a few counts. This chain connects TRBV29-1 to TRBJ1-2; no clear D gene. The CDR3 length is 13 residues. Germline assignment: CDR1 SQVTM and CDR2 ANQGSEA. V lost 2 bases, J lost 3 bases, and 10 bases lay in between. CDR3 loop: CSVEFRVDYGYTF. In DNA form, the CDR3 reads TGCAGCGTTGAATTTCGGGTAGACTATGGCTACACCTTC.

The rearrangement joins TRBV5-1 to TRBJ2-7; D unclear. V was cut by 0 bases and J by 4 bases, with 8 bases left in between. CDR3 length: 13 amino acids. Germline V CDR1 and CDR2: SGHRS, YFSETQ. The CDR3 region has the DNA TGCGCCAGCAGCTTGGGGTACCTATACGAGCAGTACTTC. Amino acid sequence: CASSLGYLYEQYF.

The CDR3 DNA follows: TGTGCCACCACCCTGACTAGCGGGGGGGCCACAGATACGCAGTATTTT. Translation: CATTLTSGGATDTQYF. This chain links TRBV24-1 with TRBJ2-3, with 14 bases matching TRBD2. The germline CDR1 and CDR2 sequences are KGHDR and SFDVKD. This CDR3 is built from 16 residues. V shed 8 bases and J 2 bases; nucleotides not matched to a gene: 5.

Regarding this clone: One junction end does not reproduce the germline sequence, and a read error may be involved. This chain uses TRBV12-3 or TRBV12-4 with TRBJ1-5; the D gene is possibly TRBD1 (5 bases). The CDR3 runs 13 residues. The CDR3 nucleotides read TGTGCCAGCAGTGCGGGGGGGAATCTGCCCCAGCATTTT. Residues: CASSAGGNLPQHF.

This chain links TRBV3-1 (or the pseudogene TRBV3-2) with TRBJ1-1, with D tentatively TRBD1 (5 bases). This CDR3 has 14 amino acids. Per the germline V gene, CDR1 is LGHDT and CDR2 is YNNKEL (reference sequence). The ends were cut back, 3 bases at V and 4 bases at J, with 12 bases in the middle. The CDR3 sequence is CASSHRRGVTEAFF. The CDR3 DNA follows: TGTGCCAGCAGCCACCGGCGGGGGGTCACTGAAGCTTTCTTT.

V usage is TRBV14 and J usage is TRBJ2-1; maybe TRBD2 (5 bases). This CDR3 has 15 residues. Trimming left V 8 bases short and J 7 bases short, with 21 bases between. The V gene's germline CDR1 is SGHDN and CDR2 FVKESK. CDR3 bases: TGTGCCAGCGCCCCCTCGGGGAGTATTATTAATGAGCAGTTCTTC. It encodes CASAPSGSIINEQFF.

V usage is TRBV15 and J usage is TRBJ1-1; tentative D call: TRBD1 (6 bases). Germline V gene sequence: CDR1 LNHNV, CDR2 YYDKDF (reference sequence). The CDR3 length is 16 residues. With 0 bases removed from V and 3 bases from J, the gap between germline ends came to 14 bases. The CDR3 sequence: CATSRDGQGKDTEAFF. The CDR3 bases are TGTGCCACCAGCAGAGACGGGCAGGGGAAAGACACTGAAGCTTTCTTT.

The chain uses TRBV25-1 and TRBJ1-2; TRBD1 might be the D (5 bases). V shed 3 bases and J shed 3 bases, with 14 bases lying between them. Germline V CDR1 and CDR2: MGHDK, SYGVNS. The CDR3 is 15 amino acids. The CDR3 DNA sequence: TGTGCCAGCAGTGACATTGGGCCAGGGCACTATGGCTACACCTTC. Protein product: CASSDIGPGHYGYTF.

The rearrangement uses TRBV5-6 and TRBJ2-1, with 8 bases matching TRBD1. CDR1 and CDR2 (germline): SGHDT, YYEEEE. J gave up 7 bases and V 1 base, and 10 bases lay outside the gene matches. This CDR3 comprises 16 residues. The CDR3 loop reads CASSLWGRGLLNEQFF. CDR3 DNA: TGTGCCAGCAGCTTGTGGGGCAGGGGGCTTTTGAATGAGCAGTTCTTC.

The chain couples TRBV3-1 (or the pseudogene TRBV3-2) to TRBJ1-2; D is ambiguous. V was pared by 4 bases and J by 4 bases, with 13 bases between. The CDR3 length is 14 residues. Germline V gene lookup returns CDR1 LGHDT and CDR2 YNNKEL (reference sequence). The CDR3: CASSLPGKVYGYTF. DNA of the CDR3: TGTGCCAGCAGCCTGCCGGGGAAAGTCTATGGCTACACCTTC.

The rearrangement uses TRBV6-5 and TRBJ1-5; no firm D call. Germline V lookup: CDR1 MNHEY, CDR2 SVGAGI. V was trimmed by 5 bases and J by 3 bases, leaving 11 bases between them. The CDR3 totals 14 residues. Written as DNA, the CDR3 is TGTGCCAGCAGTCCGTCCCTAAACAATCAGCCCCAGCATTTT. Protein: CASSPSLNNQPQHF.

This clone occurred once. The CDR3 region is CASSLDRGRANQPQHF. The CDR3 DNA reads TGTGCCAGTAGTCTGGACAGGGGGCGCGCAAATCAGCCCCAGCATTTT. The rearrangement uses TRBV19 and TRBJ1-5, with 11 bases lining up with TRBD1. The CDR3 loop spans 16 amino acids. V gave up 5 bases and J gave up 4 bases; unmatched junction bases: 7. Germline CDR1 is LNHDA and CDR2 is SQIVND (reference sequence). Based on the CDR3 plus reference TRBV19 and TRBJ1-5, the full variable domain is DGGITQSPKYLFRKEGQNVTLSCEQNLNHDAMYWYRQDPGQGLRLIYYSQIVNDFQKGDIAEGYSVSREKKESFPLTVTSAQKNPTAFYLCASSLDRGRANQPQHFGDGTRLSIL.

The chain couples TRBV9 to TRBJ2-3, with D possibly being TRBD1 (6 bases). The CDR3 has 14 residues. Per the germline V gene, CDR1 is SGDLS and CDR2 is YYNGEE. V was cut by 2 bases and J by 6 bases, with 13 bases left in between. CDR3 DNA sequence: TGTGCCAGCAGCGTTTCAACAGGGTCCGATACGCAGTATTTT. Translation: CASSVSTGSDTQYF.

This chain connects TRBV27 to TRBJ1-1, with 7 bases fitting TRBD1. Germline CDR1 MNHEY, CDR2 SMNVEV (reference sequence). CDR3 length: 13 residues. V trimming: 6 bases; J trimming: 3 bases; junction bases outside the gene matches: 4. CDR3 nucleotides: TGTGCCAGCAGCAGGGGGAGCTACACTGAAGCTTTCTTT. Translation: CASSRGSYTEAFF.

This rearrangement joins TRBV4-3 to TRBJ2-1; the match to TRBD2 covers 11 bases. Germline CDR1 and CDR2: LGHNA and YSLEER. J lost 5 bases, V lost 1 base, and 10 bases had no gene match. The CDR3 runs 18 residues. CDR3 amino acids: CASSQGLAGQWNNNEQFF. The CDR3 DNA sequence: TGCGCCAGCAGCCAAGGACTAGCGGGACAGTGGAATAACAATGAGCAGTTCTTC.

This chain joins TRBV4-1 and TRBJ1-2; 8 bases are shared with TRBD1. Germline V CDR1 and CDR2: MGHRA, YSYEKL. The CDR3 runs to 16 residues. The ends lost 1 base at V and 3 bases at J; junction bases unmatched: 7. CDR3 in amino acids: CASSQAGQGNYYGYTF. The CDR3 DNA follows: TGCGCCAGCAGCCAAGCCGGACAGGGAAATTACTATGGCTACACCTTC.

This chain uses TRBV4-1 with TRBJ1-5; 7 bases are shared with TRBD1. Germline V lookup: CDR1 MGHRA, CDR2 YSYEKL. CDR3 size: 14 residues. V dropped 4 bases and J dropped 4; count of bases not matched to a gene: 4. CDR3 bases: TGCGCCAGCAGCCTGGGGACAGAAAATCAGCCCCAGCATTTT. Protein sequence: CASSLGTENQPQHF.

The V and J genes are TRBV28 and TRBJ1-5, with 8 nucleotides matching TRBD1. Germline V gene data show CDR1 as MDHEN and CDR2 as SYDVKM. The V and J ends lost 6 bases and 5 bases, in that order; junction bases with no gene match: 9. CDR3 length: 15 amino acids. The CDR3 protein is CASRSQGAGDQPQHF. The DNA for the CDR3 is TGTGCCAGCAGGTCCCAGGGGGCAGGGGATCAGCCCCAGCATTTT.